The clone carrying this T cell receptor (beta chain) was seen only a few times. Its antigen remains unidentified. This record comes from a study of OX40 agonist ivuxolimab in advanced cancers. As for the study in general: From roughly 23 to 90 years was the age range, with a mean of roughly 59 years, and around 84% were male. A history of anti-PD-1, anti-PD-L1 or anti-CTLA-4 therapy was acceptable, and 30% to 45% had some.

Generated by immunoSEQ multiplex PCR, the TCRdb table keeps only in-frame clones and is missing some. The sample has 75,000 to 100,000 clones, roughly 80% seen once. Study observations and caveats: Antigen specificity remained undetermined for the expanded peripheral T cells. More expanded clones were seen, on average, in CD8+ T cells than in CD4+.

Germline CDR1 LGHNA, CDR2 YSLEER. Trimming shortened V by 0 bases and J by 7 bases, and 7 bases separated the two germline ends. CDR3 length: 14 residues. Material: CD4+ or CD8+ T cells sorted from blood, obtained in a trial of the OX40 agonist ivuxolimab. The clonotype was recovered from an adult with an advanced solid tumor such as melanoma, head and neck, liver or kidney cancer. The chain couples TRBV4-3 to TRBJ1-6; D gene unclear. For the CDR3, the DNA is TGCGCCAGCAGCCAAGACATTATGAATTCACCCCTCCACTTT. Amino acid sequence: CASSQDIMNSPLHF.